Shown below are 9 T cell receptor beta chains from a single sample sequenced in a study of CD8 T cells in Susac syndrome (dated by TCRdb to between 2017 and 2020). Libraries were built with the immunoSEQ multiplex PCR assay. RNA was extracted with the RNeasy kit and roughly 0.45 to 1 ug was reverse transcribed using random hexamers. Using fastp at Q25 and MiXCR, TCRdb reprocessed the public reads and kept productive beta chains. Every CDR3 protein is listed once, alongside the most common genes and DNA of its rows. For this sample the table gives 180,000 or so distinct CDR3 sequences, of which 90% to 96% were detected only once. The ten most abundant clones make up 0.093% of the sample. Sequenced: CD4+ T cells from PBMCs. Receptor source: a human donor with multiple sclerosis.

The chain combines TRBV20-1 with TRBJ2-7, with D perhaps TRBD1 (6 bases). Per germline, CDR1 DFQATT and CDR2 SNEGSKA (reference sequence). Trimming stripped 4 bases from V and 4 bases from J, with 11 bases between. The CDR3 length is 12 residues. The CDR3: CSAMHREYEQYF. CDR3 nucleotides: TGCAGTGCTATGCACAGGGAATACGAGCAGTACTTC.

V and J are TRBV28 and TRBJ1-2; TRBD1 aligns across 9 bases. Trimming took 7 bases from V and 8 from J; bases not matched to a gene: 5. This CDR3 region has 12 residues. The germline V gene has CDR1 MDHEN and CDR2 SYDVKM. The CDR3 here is CASTVTGGGYTF. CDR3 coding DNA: TGTGCCAGCACCGTAACAGGGGGCGGCTACACCTTC.

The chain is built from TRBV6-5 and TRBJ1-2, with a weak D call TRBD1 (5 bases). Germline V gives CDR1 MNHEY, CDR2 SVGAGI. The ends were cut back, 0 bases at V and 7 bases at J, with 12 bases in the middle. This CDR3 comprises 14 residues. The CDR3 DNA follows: TGTGCCAGCAGTTACTCGTTCAGGGACGCTGGCTACACCTTC. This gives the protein CASSYSFRDAGYTF.

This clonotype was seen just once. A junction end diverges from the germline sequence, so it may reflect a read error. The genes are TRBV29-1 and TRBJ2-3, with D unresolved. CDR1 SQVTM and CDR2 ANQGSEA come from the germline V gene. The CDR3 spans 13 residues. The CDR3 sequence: CSVEGMGSDTQYF. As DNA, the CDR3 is TGCAGCGTCGAAGGGATGGGTTCAGATACGCAGTATTTT.

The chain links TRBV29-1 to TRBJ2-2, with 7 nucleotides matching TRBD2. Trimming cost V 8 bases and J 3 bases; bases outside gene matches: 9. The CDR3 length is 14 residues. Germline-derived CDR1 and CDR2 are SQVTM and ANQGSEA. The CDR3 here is CSYRGGGYTGELFF. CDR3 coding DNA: TGCAGCTACCGCGGGGGAGGGTACACCGGGGAGCTGTTTTTT.

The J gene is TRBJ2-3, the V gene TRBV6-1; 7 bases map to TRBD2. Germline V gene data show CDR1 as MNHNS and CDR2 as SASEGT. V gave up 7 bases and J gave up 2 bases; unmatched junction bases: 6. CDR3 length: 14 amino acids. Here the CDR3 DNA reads TGTGCCAGCAAGGCGGGGGTCCCCACAGATACGCAGTATTTT. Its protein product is CASKAGVPTDTQYF.

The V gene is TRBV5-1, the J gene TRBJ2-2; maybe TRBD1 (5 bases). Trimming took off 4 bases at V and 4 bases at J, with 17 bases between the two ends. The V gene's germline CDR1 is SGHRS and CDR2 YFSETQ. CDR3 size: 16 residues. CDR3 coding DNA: TGCGCCAGCAGCCAAGGACATAGTCAGGGCACCGGGGAGCTGTTTTTT. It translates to CASSQGHSQGTGELFF.

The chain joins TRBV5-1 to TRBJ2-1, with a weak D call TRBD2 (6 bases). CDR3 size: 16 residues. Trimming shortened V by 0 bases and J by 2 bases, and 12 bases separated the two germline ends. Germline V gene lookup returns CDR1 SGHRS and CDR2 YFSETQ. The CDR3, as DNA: TGCGCCAGCAGCTTGGTGCCCGGGACTGCCTACAATGAGCAGTTCTTC. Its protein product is CASSLVPGTAYNEQFF.

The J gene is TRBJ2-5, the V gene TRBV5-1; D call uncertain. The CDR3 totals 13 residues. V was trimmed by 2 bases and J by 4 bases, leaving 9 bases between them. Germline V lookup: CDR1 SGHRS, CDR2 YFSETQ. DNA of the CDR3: TGCGCCAGCAGCTTAGCTCCGGTAGAGACCCAGTACTTC. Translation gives CASSLAPVETQYF.